This T cell receptor beta chain was sequenced during a study of T cell repertoires in cytomegalovirus infection. From germline, CDR1 is SGHVS and CDR2 FQNEAQ. The CDR3 has 13 residues. Trimming left V 10 bases short and J 4 bases short, with 16 bases between. There are a few counts of this clonotype. Its target is unknown. From the reads, TCRdb called clonotypes with MiXCR, one entry per CDR3 protein. The table records approximately 500,000 distinct CDR3 sequences, more than 25% of them present only once. Study-wide results and limits: Clonotype analysis showed dominance of the ex vivo response by HLA-C-restricted CMV-specific TCR beta clonotypes.

Sequencing was performed on PBMCs. This sequence originates from a human donor in good health (CMV status not recorded). Some clones in this sample may be carry-over from other donors' samples. J is TRBJ1-1 and V is TRBV7-8; D gene unclear. This chain's CDR3 is CATRRVETTEAFF. The CDR3 nucleotides read TGTGCCACCCGGAGGGTCGAAACCACTGAAGCTTTCTTT. Supplemented by reference TRBV7-8 and TRBJ1-1, the full variable domain reads GAGVSQSPRYKVAKRGQDVALRCDPISGHVSLFWYQQALGQGPEFLTYFQNEAQLDKSGLPSDRFFAERPEGSVSTLKIQRTQQEDSAVYLCATRRVETTEAFFGQGTRLTVV.